The 13 T cell receptor beta chains below were found in one sample sequenced in a study of OX40 agonist ivuxolimab in advanced cancers. Only in-frame clones appear in the TCRdb table, and some are missing; sequencing was by immunoSEQ multiplex PCR. This table holds some 70,000 clones, around 83% found once. The material was CD4+ or CD8+ T cells sorted from blood, obtained in a trial of the OX40 agonist ivuxolimab. Receptors originate from an adult with an advanced solid tumor such as melanoma, head and neck, liver or kidney cancer.

This clone was seen only once. V gene TRBV19 combines with J gene TRBJ2-1; unclear D gene. This CDR3 has 14 amino acids. V lost 1 base and J 6 bases, leaving 10 bases between the germline ends. Germline CDR1 reads LNHDA; CDR2 reads SQIVND (reference sequence). CDR3 region: CASSIVLPPNEQFF. As DNA, the CDR3 is TGTGCCAGTAGTATAGTTCTTCCCCCCAATGAGCAGTTCTTC.

Notes on this clone: At one end, the junction sequence differs from germline, possibly due to a read error. V and J are TRBV6-5 and TRBJ1-6; D gene unclear. The CDR3 loop spans 15 amino acids. Germline CDR1 reads MNHEY; CDR2 reads SVGAGI. The CDR3: CASSYSPSHNSPPHF. DNA of the CDR3: TGTGCCAGCAGTTACTCCCCTTCCCATAATTCACCCCCCCACTTT.

The rearrangement joins TRBV2 to TRBJ2-1; 8 bases align to TRBD2. Germline V gene sequence: CDR1 SNHLY, CDR2 FYNNEI. The trim removed 5 bases at V and 2 bases at J, leaving 5 bases unmatched. This CDR3 is built from 15 residues. As DNA, the CDR3 is TGTGCCAGCAGTCCCAGCGGGGGAACCTACAATGAGCAGTTCTTC. This encodes CASSPSGGTYNEQFF.

The chain has TRBV2 and TRBJ2-5, with D possibly being TRBD1 (5 bases). The germline gives CDR1 SNHLY, CDR2 FYNNEI. The CDR3 extends over 17 amino acids. Trimming removed 3 bases from V and 5 bases from J, with 22 bases in between. CDR3 protein: CASSELGRQRSWETQYF. Here the CDR3 DNA reads TGTGCCAGCAGTGAGTTGGGGCGCCAACGCTCTTGGGAGACCCAGTACTTC.

In this sample, this clone turned up a few times. This chain uses TRBV6-1 with TRBJ1-2; 11 nucleotides agree with TRBD1. V lost 2 bases, J lost 8 bases, and 7 bases stayed unmatched. CDR1 MNHNS and CDR2 SASEGT come from the germline V gene. This CDR3 is 15 amino acids long. The CDR3 protein is CASSESGQGARGYTF. The CDR3 DNA reads as TGTGCCAGCAGTGAATCCGGACAGGGGGCTAGGGGCTACACCTTC.

This chain's CDR3 is CASSEVLGAGGGANVLTF. In nucleotides, the CDR3 is TGTGCCAGCAGTGAAGTGCTGGGGGCTGGGGGTGGGGCCAACGTCCTGACTTTC. J is TRBJ2-6 and V is TRBV2; D possibly corresponds to TRBD1 (6 bases). CDR1 and CDR2 from the germline V gene are SNHLY and FYNNEI. The CDR3 loop spans 18 amino acids. V gave up 1 base and J gave up 3 bases, with 16 bases separating them.

The chain couples TRBV7-7 to TRBJ2-5; a possible D gene is TRBD2 (6 bases). The germline gives CDR1 SSHAT, CDR2 FNYEAQ (reference sequence). The CDR3 spans 13 residues. The V end lost 5 bases, the J end lost 14 bases, and 21 bases lay between the germline ends. Here the CDR3 reads CASSPRNEGLLYF. CDR3 sequence (DNA): TGTGCCAGCAGCCCCCGGAATGAGGGACTCCTCTACTTC. Supplemented by reference TRBV7-7 and TRBJ2-5, the full variable domain reads GAGVSQSPRYKVTKRGQDVTLRCDPISSHATLYWYQQALGQGPEFLTYFNYEAQPDKSGLPSDRFSAERPEGSISTLTIQRTEQRDSAMYRCASSPRNEGLLYFGPGTRLLVL.

The chain combines TRBV5-1 with TRBJ2-1; D possibly corresponds to TRBD1 (6 bases). The CDR3 is made up of 15 amino acids. Germline loops: CDR1 SGHRS, CDR2 YFSETQ. V was pared by 0 bases and J by 7 bases, with 14 bases between. The CDR3 DNA is TGCGCCAGCAGCTTGGGAGATGTCAGGGGAAATGAGCAGTTCTTC. It translates to CASSLGDVRGNEQFF.

This chain uses TRBV30 with TRBJ1-3; 7 nucleotides match TRBD1. CDR1 GTSNPN and CDR2 SVGIG come from the germline V gene (reference sequence). The CDR3 length is 15 residues. Trimming removed 2 bases from V and 1 base from J; junction bases left unmatched: 5. The DNA of the CDR3 is TGTGCCTGGAGTCACGCAGGGGGATCTGGAAACACCATATATTTT. Translated: CAWSHAGGSGNTIYF.

V is TRBV18 and J is TRBJ2-1; no reliable D call. CDR1 is KGHSH, CDR2 LQKENI, per germline. The CDR3 has 13 amino acids. Deletions cut 6 bases from V and 1 base from J, with 7 bases between. CDR3 amino acids: CASSSTSYNEQFF. The CDR3 DNA reads TGTGCCAGCTCGTCGACATCCTACAATGAGCAGTTCTTC.

There are a few counts of this clone. The genes are TRBV7-9 and TRBJ2-7; 9 nucleotides align to TRBD1. Trimming removed 6 bases from V and 4 bases from J; junction bases left unmatched: 10. The CDR3 sequence is 15 residues long. CDR1 SEHNR and CDR2 FQNEAQ come from the germline V gene (reference sequence). This CDR3 reads CASSRPGTGIYEQYF. The CDR3 nucleotides read TGTGCCAGCAGTCGTCCCGGGACAGGGATTTACGAGCAGTACTTC.

This rearrangement joins TRBV7-7 to TRBJ1-1; TRBD1 agrees at 7 bases. CDR3 length: 15 residues. V gave up 5 bases and J gave up 5 bases; unmatched junction bases: 11. Germline CDR1 reads SSHAT; CDR2 reads FNYEAQ (reference sequence). The CDR3 loop is CASSPLTGTRTEAFF. The CDR3 DNA reads as TGTGCCAGCAGCCCTTTGACAGGGACGAGGACTGAAGCTTTCTTT.

This sequence joins TRBV5-5 and TRBJ2-1; D gene ambiguous. The CDR3 sequence is 14 residues long. Between the trimmed V and J ends, which lost 0 bases and 6 bases, there was a span of 10 bases. From germline, CDR1 is SGHKS and CDR2 YYEKEE (reference sequence). DNA for the CDR3: TGTGCCAGCAGCTTGGGGGCAGACGGCAATGAGCAGTTCTTC. Translating gives CASSLGADGNEQFF. The complete variable domain, with remaining parts taken from reference TRBV5-5 and TRBJ2-1, reads DAGVTQSPTHLIKTRGQQVTLRCSPISGHKSVSWYQQVLGQGPQFIFQYYEKEERGRGNFPDRFSARQFPNYSSELNVNALLLGDSALYLCASSLGADGNEQFFGPGTRLTVL.